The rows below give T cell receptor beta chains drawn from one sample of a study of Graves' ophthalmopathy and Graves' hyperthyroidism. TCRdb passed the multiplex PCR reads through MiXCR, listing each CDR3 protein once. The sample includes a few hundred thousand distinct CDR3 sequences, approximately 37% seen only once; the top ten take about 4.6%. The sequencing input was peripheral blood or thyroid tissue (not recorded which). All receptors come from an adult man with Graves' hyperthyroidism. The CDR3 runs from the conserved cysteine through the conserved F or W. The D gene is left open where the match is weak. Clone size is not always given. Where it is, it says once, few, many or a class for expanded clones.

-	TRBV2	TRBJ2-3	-	TGTGCCAGCCTCCTCGACTCCGGGGCAGATACGCAGTATTTT	CASLLDSGADTQYF
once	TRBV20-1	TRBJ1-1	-	TGCAGTGCTAGAGATCCTACTAGCGGACAGACCATGAACACTGAAGCTTTCTTT	CSARDPTSGQTMNTEAFF
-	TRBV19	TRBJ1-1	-	TGTGCCAGTAGTATAGATGTCGTGAACACTGAAGCTTTCTTT	CASSIDVVNTEAFF
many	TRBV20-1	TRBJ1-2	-	TGCAGTGCTCGGACAGACCCTAACTATGGCTACACCTTC	CSARTDPNYGYTF
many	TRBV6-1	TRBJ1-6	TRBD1	TGTGCCAGCGGTACTCGGGACAGGGGGAATTCACCCCTCCACTTT	CASGTRDRGNSPLHF
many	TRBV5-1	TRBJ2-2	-	TGCGCCAGCAGCTTGGACAGGCTGGGGGAGCTGTTTTTT	CASSLDRLGELFF
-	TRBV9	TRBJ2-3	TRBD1	TGTGCCAGCACCGGGACAGCTAGCACAGATACGCAGTATTTT	CASTGTASTDTQYF
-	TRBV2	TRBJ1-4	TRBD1	TGTGCCAGCAGAGGACAGGGAGGTGCAACTAATGAAAAACTGTTTTTT	CASRGQGGATNEKLFF
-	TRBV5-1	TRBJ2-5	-	TGCGCCAGCAGCTTCCGACAGAGGGCTTTGGAGACCCAGTACTTC	CASSFRQRALETQYF
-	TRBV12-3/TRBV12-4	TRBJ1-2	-	TGTGCCAGCAGTTTAGAGGACCGATATGGCTACGCCTTC	CASSLEDRYGYAF
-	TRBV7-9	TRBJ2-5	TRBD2	TGTGCCAGCAGCGGGTCTAATACGGGGGGACAAGAGACCCAGTACTTC	CASSGSNTGGQETQYF
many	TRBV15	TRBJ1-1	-	TGTGCCACCAGGGACCGACGGATGAACACTGAAGCTTTCTTT	CATRDRRMNTEAFF
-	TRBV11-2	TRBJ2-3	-	TGTGCCAGCAGCTCAGAAGACATAGGCACAGATACGCAGTATTTT	CASSSEDIGTDTQYF
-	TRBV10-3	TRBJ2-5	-	TGTGCCATCAGTGGGGACGGCCAAGAGACCCAGTACTTC	CAISGDGQETQYF